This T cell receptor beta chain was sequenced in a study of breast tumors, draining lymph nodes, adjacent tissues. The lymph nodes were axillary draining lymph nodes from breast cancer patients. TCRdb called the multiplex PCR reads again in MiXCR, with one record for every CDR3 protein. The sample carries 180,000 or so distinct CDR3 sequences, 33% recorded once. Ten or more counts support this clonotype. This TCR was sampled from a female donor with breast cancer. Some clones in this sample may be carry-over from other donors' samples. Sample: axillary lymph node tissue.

The CDR3 loop reads CASSLYPGEGYTF. CDR3 sequence (DNA): TGCGCCAGCAGCTTGTATCCGGGGGAGGGCTACACCTTC. The chain couples TRBV5-1 to TRBJ1-2; a weak D match, TRBD1 (5 bases). Germline CDR1 SGHRS, CDR2 YFSETQ. Trimming pared 1 base from V and 8 bases from J, leaving 12 bases between. CDR3 size: 13 residues.